The 9 T cell receptor beta chains reported below all come from one sample, sequenced in a study of T cells after yellow fever vaccination. TCRdb redid the calling of the 5' RACE reads with MiXCR, one entry per CDR3 protein. The data show roughly 79,000 distinct CDR3 sequences, more than 5.5% seen once. The sample in question was CD8+ T cells sorted from PBMCs, obtained less than 11 days after the first yellow fever vaccination. Every receptor here comes from a man aged 18 to 35 who received the YFV17D yellow fever vaccine.

This clonotype came up many times. The rearrangement joins TRBV7-9 to TRBJ1-4; D is possibly TRBD1 (5 bases). Trimming pared 5 bases from V and 8 bases from J, leaving 12 bases between. Germline assignment: CDR1 SEHNR and CDR2 FQNEAQ (reference sequence). CDR3 length equals 13 residues. This CDR3 reads CASSDWAGEKLFF. For the CDR3, the DNA is TGTGCCAGCAGCGACTGGGCAGGGGAAAAACTGTTTTTT.

In this sample, this clonotype turned up many times. The V call is TRBV20-1, the J call TRBJ2-7; 10 nucleotides line up with TRBD1. The junction had 4 bases not matched to a gene; V was cut back by 5 bases and J by 0 bases. The CDR3 consists of 14 residues. Germline lookup yields CDR1 DFQATT and CDR2 SNEGSKA (reference sequence). The CDR3 is CSADGTGVSYEQYV. CDR3 sequence (DNA): TGCAGTGCTGACGGGACAGGGGTCTCCTACGAGCAGTACGTC.

The chain links TRBV7-9 to TRBJ2-1, with D possibly being TRBD1 (5 bases). Deletions cut 8 bases from V and 2 bases from J, with 13 bases between. The CDR3 is 14 amino acids. Looked up from germline, CDR1 is SEHNR and CDR2 is FQNEAQ (reference sequence). The CDR3 DNA reads TGTGCCAGCTCCTGGGGCGCTACCTACAATGAGCAGTTCTTC. Protein: CASSWGATYNEQFF.

The chain combines TRBV2 with TRBJ2-1; D unclear. CDR1 is SNHLY, CDR2 FYNNEI, per germline. CDR3 length: 13 residues. Trimming took off 3 bases at V and 4 bases at J, with 7 bases between the two ends. The chain's CDR3 is CASSDRQYNEQFF. DNA of the CDR3: TGTGCCAGCAGTGATCGGCAGTACAATGAGCAGTTCTTC.

CDR3 sequence reads: CASSKSFLASGGVGVGIRNEQFF. As DNA, the CDR3 is TGTGCCAGCAGCAAGAGTTTCCTGGCTAGCGGGGGGGTGGGGGTTGGGATACGTAATGAGCAGTTCTTC. The V call is TRBV4-2, the J call TRBJ2-1; 12 positions agree with TRBD2. The CDR3 loop spans 23 amino acids. Per the germline V gene, CDR1 is LGHNA and CDR2 is YNFKEQ. V trimming: 5 bases; J trimming: 7 bases; junction bases outside the gene matches: 30.

This clonotype has at least ten counts. CDR3 coding DNA: TGTGCCACCAGCAGAGCCCCCCTAGCGGGGGGCAATGAGCAGTTCTTC. It encodes CATSRAPLAGGNEQFF. This chain connects TRBV15 to TRBJ2-1, with 11 nucleotides matching TRBD2. The CDR3 is made up of 16 amino acids. Germline lookup yields CDR1 LNHNV and CDR2 YYDKDF (reference sequence). V lost 1 base, J lost 6 bases, and 5 bases stayed unmatched.

Ten or more counts support this clonotype. The V and J genes are TRBV29-1 and TRBJ2-1; tentatively, D is TRBD2 (6 bases). This CDR3 spans 13 amino acids. The germline V gene encodes CDR1 SQVTM and CDR2 ANQGSEA. V lost 1 base and J lost 7, with 11 bases in between. CDR3 DNA: TGCAGCGTTGAAGTCACTGCGGGGAATGAGCAGTTCTTC. Its translation: CSVEVTAGNEQFF.

This clonotype came up many times. The V call is TRBV27, the J call TRBJ2-7; D is perhaps TRBD1 (8 bases). The CDR3 sequence is 16 residues long. Germline V CDR1 and CDR2: MNHEY, SMNVEV (reference sequence). Trimming removed 6 bases at V and 2 bases at J, with 20 bases between. Here the CDR3 reads CASSLTGGATTYEQYF. In DNA form, the CDR3 reads TGTGCCAGCAGCTTAACAGGGGGGGCTACCACCTACGAGCAGTACTTC.

The chain links TRBV7-2 to TRBJ2-3; 9 bases map to TRBD2. The V gene's germline CDR1 is SGHTA and CDR2 FQGNSA. The V segment lost 5 bases and the J segment 6 bases; nucleotides outside the gene matches: 9. The CDR3 is made up of 15 amino acids. The CDR3 nucleotides read TGTGCCAGCAGCGAACGCGGGGGGGACTTGGATACGCAGTATTTT. Protein sequence: CASSERGGDLDTQYF.